This entry lists 28 T cell receptor beta chains sequenced from one sample in a study of Tregs in tolerant kidney transplant recipients. Some clones are missing from TCRdb's copy, which holds only in-frame ones; the method was immunoSEQ multiplex PCR. The sample lists 85,000 to 100,000 clones; approximately 93% were seen once. Specimen: CD4+ T cells from blood, collected before the transplant. The receptors were gathered from a human donor who received a combined kidney and bone marrow transplant.

This clone has only one observation. The chain uses TRBV11-3 and TRBJ2-4, with D perhaps matching TRBD2 (6 bases). Trimming stripped 3 bases from V and 8 bases from J, with 14 bases between. Per the germline V gene, CDR1 is SGHNT and CDR2 is YENEEA. This CDR3 region has 14 residues. The CDR3 sequence is CASSLGTGGDIQYF. CDR3 DNA sequence: TGTGCCAGCAGCTTGGGGACTGGAGGGGACATTCAGTACTTC.

This chain joins TRBV7-2 and TRBJ1-4; no clear D gene. This CDR3 comprises 13 residues. Germline V gene lookup returns CDR1 SGHTA and CDR2 FQGNSA. V dropped 5 bases and J dropped 10 bases, with 14 bases sitting between them. Here the CDR3 reads CASSPYVMAKLFF. As DNA, the CDR3 is TGTGCCAGCAGCCCATACGTGATGGCAAAACTGTTTTTT.

J is TRBJ1-2 and V is TRBV30; perhaps TRBD1 as D (6 bases). This CDR3 spans 13 amino acids. V was shortened by 3 bases and J by 4 bases, with 12 bases between the two germline ends. The germline CDR1 and CDR2 sequences are GTSNPN and SVGIG (reference sequence). CDR3 loop: CAWRLRGVYGYTF. The DNA of the CDR3 is TGTGCCTGGAGGCTCAGGGGAGTCTATGGCTACACCTTC.

The rearrangement links TRBV19 to TRBJ1-5; a possible D gene is TRBD1 (6 bases). V was cut by 11 bases and J by 0 bases, with 14 bases left in between. The CDR3 loop spans 14 amino acids. Per germline, CDR1 LNHDA and CDR2 SQIVND (reference sequence). The CDR3 region has the DNA TGTGCCGGTAACAGGGTTTTTAGCAATCAGCCCCAGCATTTT. As protein: CAGNRVFSNQPQHF.

The DNA of the CDR3 is TGTGCCAGCAGTTTATCGAAGGCCGGCCGGGGTGAAGCTTTCTTT. This codes for CASSLSKAGRGEAFF. The chain carries TRBV27 and TRBJ1-1; D remains ambiguous. Looked up from germline, CDR1 is MNHEY and CDR2 is SMNVEV (reference sequence). The V end was cut by 0 bases, the J end by 7 bases, with 15 bases between. The CDR3 sequence is 15 residues long.

The chain combines TRBV12-5 with TRBJ1-5; no definite D call. Trimming left V 6 bases short and J 3 bases short, with 33 bases between. Germline V gene lookup returns CDR1 LGHNT and CDR2 FRNRAP. This CDR3 has 21 residues. CDR3 residues: CASGLTSLEGTSETLNQPQHF. CDR3 bases: TGTGCTAGTGGCTTGACCTCCTTGGAGGGAACAAGCGAGACCCTCAATCAGCCCCAGCATTTT.

This CDR3 is CAISPGWTEAFF. The CDR3 DNA reads as TGTGCCATCAGTCCAGGGTGGACTGAAGCTTTCTTT. V usage is TRBV10-3 and J usage is TRBJ1-1; a possible D gene is TRBD1 (5 bases). The CDR3 loop spans 12 amino acids. Germline loops: CDR1 ENHRY, CDR2 SYGVKD. V lost 5 bases to trimming and J lost 5 bases, with 9 bases between them.

The chain has TRBV7-2 and TRBJ1-2; D gene ambiguous. Germline V gives CDR1 SGHTA, CDR2 FQGNSA. V was cut by 8 bases and J by 8 bases, with 24 bases left in between. The CDR3 length is 15 residues. The CDR3 loop reads CASGSGGSARLGYTF. CDR3 in DNA: TGTGCCAGCGGGTCGGGAGGTAGCGCACGATTGGGCTACACCTTC.

This clone was detected once. The chain uses TRBV25-1 and TRBJ1-4; D might be TRBD1 (6 bases). The germline gives CDR1 MGHDK, CDR2 SYGVNS. The V and J ends lost 5 bases and 1 base respectively, with 20 bases between them. There are 18 residues in the CDR3. The CDR3 sequence: CASSSHTGGGLTNEKLFF. CDR3 coding DNA: TGTGCCAGCAGTTCTCATACGGGAGGGGGGCTAACTAATGAAAAACTGTTTTTT.

This rearrangement joins TRBV6-1 to TRBJ2-3; 10 positions agree with TRBD2. The CDR3 sequence is 16 residues long. Trimming cost V 0 bases and J 2 bases; bases outside gene matches: 2. Germline V gene lookup returns CDR1 MNHNS and CDR2 SASEGT. The CDR3, as DNA: TGTGCCAGCAGTGAAGCCAGCGGGAGGGTCACAGATACGCAGTATTTT. It codes for CASSEASGRVTDTQYF.

The V gene is TRBV27, the J gene TRBJ2-6; D gene unclear. This CDR3 comprises 15 residues. Deletions cut 6 bases from V and 6 bases from J, with 15 bases between. Germline assignment: CDR1 MNHEY and CDR2 SMNVEV (reference sequence). The CDR3 DNA is TGTGCCAGCAGCCGTAGTGTGCTCGTGGCCAACGTCCTGACTTTC. Translated: CASSRSVLVANVLTF.

The V call is TRBV5-1, the J call TRBJ2-4; 9 bases match TRBD1. Germline loops: CDR1 SGHRS, CDR2 YFSETQ. This CDR3 comprises 15 residues. V was clipped by 4 bases and J by 3 bases; unmatched bases: 5. CDR3 in DNA: TGCGCCAGCAGCGGGGACAGGGCCGTCAAAAACATTCAGTACTTC. It encodes CASSGDRAVKNIQYF. Looking up the rest from reference TRBV5-1 and TRBJ2-4 gives the full variable domain: KAGVTQTPRYLIKTRGQQVTLSCSPISGHRSVSWYQQTPGQGLQFLFEYFSETQRNKGNFPGRFSGRQFSNSRSEMNVSTLELGDSALYLCASSGDRAVKNIQYFGAGTRLSVL.

This clone came up once. The chain uses TRBV13 and TRBJ2-1; 10 bases agree with TRBD2. Looked up from germline, CDR1 is PRHDT and CDR2 is FYEKMQ (reference sequence). Losses at the gene ends were 2 bases for V and 3 bases for J; bases not matched to a gene: 1. The CDR3 consists of 15 residues. CDR3 nucleotide sequence: TGTGCCAGCAGCTTAAGACTAGCGGGCTACAATGAGCAGTTCTTC. Encoded protein: CASSLRLAGYNEQFF. The entire variable domain, with the rest obtained from reference TRBV13 and TRBJ2-1, is as follows: AAGVIQSPRHLIKEKRETATLKCYPIPRHDTVYWYQQGPGQDPQFLISFYEKMQSDKGSIPDRFSAQQFSDYHSELNMSSLELGDSALYFCASSLRLAGYNEQFFGPGTRLTVL.

The rearrangement uses TRBV7-7 and TRBJ1-1; D is unclear. In germline, CDR1 is SSHAT, CDR2 FNYEAQ (reference sequence). This CDR3 comprises 13 residues. V lost 2 bases and J 0 bases, leaving 4 bases between the germline ends. CDR3 sequence: CASSLSVNTEAFF. DNA for the CDR3: TGTGCCAGCAGCTTATCGGTGAACACTGAAGCTTTCTTT.

This clone has just a few counts. The rearrangement joins TRBV9 to TRBJ2-4, with 12 bases fitting TRBD1. The CDR3 has 17 residues. With 2 bases clipped from V and 5 bases from J, the junction kept 8 bases outside the gene matches. From germline, CDR1 is SGDLS and CDR2 YYNGEE. CDR3 sequence reads: CASSVALGQGAQNIQYF. In nucleotides, the CDR3 is TGTGCCAGCAGCGTGGCTTTGGGACAGGGGGCACAAAACATTCAGTACTTC.

The genes are TRBV11-2 and TRBJ2-1; a possible D gene is TRBD1 (5 bases). The CDR3 loop spans 15 amino acids. V was clipped by 1 base and J by 5 bases, with 12 bases between them. Germline-derived CDR1 and CDR2 are SGHAT and FQNNGV. The DNA for the CDR3 is TGTGCCAGCAGCTTAGCAGGGTTCAAAAACAATGAGCAGTTCTTC. As protein: CASSLAGFKNNEQFF.

This clone was observed a single time. This chain uses TRBV5-1 with TRBJ1-2; D is uncertain. The germline V gene has CDR1 SGHRS and CDR2 YFSETQ. The CDR3 is made up of 13 amino acids. The germline V and J ends were trimmed by 3 bases and 6 bases, with 12 bases remaining between them. DNA for the CDR3: TGCGCCAGCAGCTCGGTACGGAGCCATGGCTACACCTTC. It codes for CASSSVRSHGYTF.

The chain has TRBV19 and TRBJ2-7, with 11 positions matching TRBD1. The ends lost 4 bases at V and 3 bases at J; junction bases unmatched: 5. This CDR3 contains 15 residues. The germline V gene has CDR1 LNHDA and CDR2 SQIVND (reference sequence). The CDR3 DNA follows: TGTGCCAGTAGTACATCCGGGACAGGGGGCTACGAGCAGTACTTC. It encodes CASSTSGTGGYEQYF.

The chain employs TRBV19 and TRBJ1-1; D perhaps matches TRBD1 (5 bases). The V end was cut by 7 bases, the J end by 0 bases, with 15 bases between. This CDR3 has 15 residues. Germline V gene data show CDR1 as LNHDA and CDR2 as SQIVND (reference sequence). The CDR3 DNA sequence: TGTGCCAGTACCAGGGTCGCAGCCATGAACACTGAAGCTTTCTTT. Encoded protein: CASTRVAAMNTEAFF.

This sequence joins TRBV11-2 and TRBJ2-3; TRBD2 matches 7 bases. Germline V gene sequence: CDR1 SGHAT, CDR2 FQNNGV. The trim removed 4 bases at V and 2 bases at J, leaving 3 bases unmatched. The CDR3 has 14 amino acids. The CDR3 spells CASSYGLDTDTQYF. The DNA of the CDR3 is TGTGCCAGCAGCTACGGACTAGACACAGATACGCAGTATTTT.

V is TRBV18 and J is TRBJ1-2, with 9 bases fitting TRBD1. This CDR3 has 16 amino acids. The V and J ends lost 2 bases and 1 base, in that order; junction bases with no gene match: 5. Germline V CDR1 and CDR2: KGHSH, LQKENI. CDR3 nucleotide sequence: TGTGCCAGCTCACCAGGACAGGGGTTAATTAACTATGGCTACACCTTC. Encoded protein: CASSPGQGLINYGYTF.

This clone turned up a few times. A junction end diverges from the germline sequence, so it may reflect a read error. The identical CDR3 is also encoded by other nucleotide sequences in the sample. J is TRBJ1-6 and V is TRBV30, with TRBD1 as a possible D gene (5 bases). The CDR3 length is 15 residues. Germline V CDR1 and CDR2: GTSNPN, SVGIG (reference sequence). This CDR3 reads CAWLPGLDLNSPLHF. CDR3 nucleotide sequence: TGTGCCTGGCTACCGGGACTGGACCTTAATTCCCCCCTCCACTTT.

This CDR3 is CASSVRSYNEQFF. CDR3 DNA: TGTGCCAGCAGCGTACGCTCCTACAATGAGCAGTTCTTC. The chain recombines TRBV9 with TRBJ2-1; no reliable D call. Trimming shortened V by 1 base and J by 0 bases, and 2 bases separated the two germline ends. The CDR3 runs 13 residues. Germline loops: CDR1 SGDLS, CDR2 YYNGEE.

The gene calls are TRBV10-1 and TRBJ1-5; TRBD1 aligns across 9 bases. The CDR3 extends over 16 amino acids. V lost 0 bases to trimming and J lost 5 bases; unmatched junction nucleotides: 5. Germline assignment: CDR1 WNHNN and CDR2 SYGVQD (reference sequence). This CDR3 reads CASSESGTGSYQPQHF. CDR3 bases: TGCGCCAGCAGTGAGTCCGGGACAGGGAGTTATCAGCCCCAGCATTTT.

In its sample, this clone was seen once. The chain joins TRBV7-9 to TRBJ2-5, with a tentative D call TRBD1 (5 bases). There are 12 residues in the CDR3. The germline CDR1 and CDR2 sequences are SEHNR and FQNEAQ (reference sequence). V was shortened by 2 bases and J by 4 bases, with 5 bases between the two germline ends. The CDR3 loop is CASSLRGETQYF. The CDR3 DNA follows: TGTGCCAGCAGCTTAAGGGGAGAGACCCAGTACTTC.

This clone was counted a single time. The J gene is TRBJ2-3, the V gene TRBV10-3; 12 positions agree with TRBD2. The germline CDR1 and CDR2 sequences are ENHRY and SYGVKD. The CDR3 consists of 15 residues. V shed 6 bases and J 3 bases; nucleotides not matched to a gene: 4. The CDR3, as DNA: TGTGCCATCAGAACCGGGACTAGCGGGACAGATACGCAGTATTTT. Translated: CAIRTGTSGTDTQYF.

This clone was observed once. V gene TRBV5-6 combines with J gene TRBJ2-7; D is unclear. The germline V gene encodes CDR1 SGHDT and CDR2 YYEEEE. V lost 4 bases to trimming and J lost 3 bases, with 8 bases between them. The CDR3 length is 12 residues. The CDR3 DNA reads as TGTGCCAGCAGCCCCGTAAACTACGAGCAGTACTTC. It encodes CASSPVNYEQYF.

The table lists this clone with a few counts. The rearrangement uses TRBV20-1 and TRBJ2-7; D is undetermined. This CDR3 has 11 residues. V gave up 5 bases and J gave up 0 bases, with 5 bases separating them. Germline V gene sequence: CDR1 DFQATT, CDR2 SNEGSKA (reference sequence). This CDR3 is CSASDSYEQYF. CDR3 nucleotide sequence: TGCAGTGCTTCAGACTCCTACGAGCAGTACTTC.